The 21 T cell receptor beta chains below were found in one sample sequenced in a study of cytomegalovirus exposure and HLA in healthy donors. A multiplex PCR was run with 60 Vbeta primers and 13 Jbeta primers. This table comes from immunoSEQ multiplex PCR, and its TCRdb copy is limited to in-frame clones, with some not included. The sample consists of approximately 160,000 clones, around 76% of them appearing once. The material sequenced was PBMCs. Receptor source: a man in his forties in good health and CMV-seronegative.

In this sample, this clone turned up a few times. J is TRBJ2-2 and V is TRBV28, with TRBD1 matching 11 bases. The CDR3 covers 16 residues. Germline values: CDR1 MDHEN, CDR2 SYDVKM. V was clipped by 6 bases and J by 3 bases; unmatched bases: 6. CDR3 DNA sequence: TGTGCCAGCAGGGATGGACAGGGGGCTTACACCGGGGAGCTGTTTTTT. This sequence encodes CASRDGQGAYTGELFF.

The chain uses TRBV5-1 and TRBJ2-7, with 8 bases aligning to TRBD1. This CDR3 is built from 18 residues. The V gene end was trimmed by 7 bases and the J gene end by 2 bases; junction bases not matched to a gene: 20. Germline V gene data show CDR1 as SGHRS and CDR2 as YFSETQ. CDR3 protein: CASSPRGQVLLGAYEQYF. The CDR3 DNA reads as TGCGCCAGCTCTCCTCGGGGACAGGTCCTCTTGGGGGCCTACGAGCAGTACTTC.

The chain joins TRBV10-3 to TRBJ1-5, with D unresolved. In germline, CDR1 is ENHRY, CDR2 SYGVKD. CDR3 length: 13 amino acids. Trimming cost V 4 bases and J 4 bases, with 8 bases left between them. CDR3: CAISVQTNQPQHF. The CDR3 DNA reads TGTGCCATCAGTGTCCAGACAAATCAGCCCCAGCATTTT.

The chain employs TRBV7-2 and TRBJ2-6; D perhaps matches TRBD1 (5 bases). Germline loops: CDR1 SGHTA, CDR2 FQGNSA. The CDR3 consists of 16 residues. The V and J ends lost 0 bases and 2 bases respectively, with 8 bases between them. For the CDR3, the DNA is TGTGCCAGCAGCTTAGCGTGGGGCCCTGGGGCCAACGTCCTGACTTTC. This codes for CASSLAWGPGANVLTF.

This clone has a handful of counts. The CDR3 is CASSWDRERGYTF. The CDR3 coding sequence is TGTGCCAGCAGCTGGGACAGGGAAAGAGGCTACACCTTC. The V call is TRBV13, the J call TRBJ1-2, with TRBD1 matching 9 bases. The CDR3 loop spans 13 amino acids. V lost 4 bases to trimming and J lost 8 bases; unmatched junction nucleotides: 5. Germline assignment: CDR1 PRHDT and CDR2 FYEKMQ (reference sequence).

The V and J genes are TRBV5-6 and TRBJ2-2; a weak D match, TRBD2 (6 bases). V lost 4 bases and J 6 bases, leaving 10 bases between the germline ends. Germline CDR1 SGHDT, CDR2 YYEEEE. The CDR3 spans 13 residues. Here the CDR3 reads CASSTWGAGELFF. The CDR3 region has the DNA TGTGCCAGCAGCACATGGGGGGCCGGGGAGCTGTTTTTT.

The chain couples TRBV9 to TRBJ2-1; 12 bases are a match to TRBD2. Germline-derived CDR1 and CDR2 are SGDLS and YYNGEE. With V trimmed by 3 bases and J by 8 bases, 3 bases remained unmatched. The CDR3 length is 14 residues. The CDR3 region has the DNA TGTGCCAGCAGCGGTACTAGCGGGAGGCATGAGCAGTTCTTC. It yields the protein CASSGTSGRHEQFF.

The chain employs TRBV2 and TRBJ1-2, with TRBD1 as a possible D gene (6 bases). V was cut by 2 bases and J by 4 bases, with 11 bases left in between. CDR3 length: 14 residues. Germline CDR1 reads SNHLY; CDR2 reads FYNNEI. CDR3 residues: CASSERNRVYGYTF. The CDR3 nucleotides read TGTGCCAGCAGTGAAAGGAACAGGGTCTATGGCTACACCTTC.

The gene calls are TRBV4-2 and TRBJ2-7; a possible D gene is TRBD2 (6 bases). Per the germline V gene, CDR1 is LGHNA and CDR2 is YNFKEQ. The V end lost 4 bases, the J end lost 0 bases, and 16 bases lay between the germline ends. The CDR3 runs to 16 residues. The CDR3, as DNA: TGTGCCAGCAGCCCCCTCAGCGGGCCCGGCTCCTACGAGCAGTACTTC. It encodes CASSPLSGPGSYEQYF.

This sequence joins TRBV7-2 and TRBJ2-1; TRBD2 matches 13 bases. CDR1 is SGHTA, CDR2 FQGNSA, per germline. The V and J ends lost 4 bases and 7 bases, in that order; junction bases with no gene match: 7. The CDR3 has 16 residues. CDR3 amino acids: CASSWGTSGARNEQFF. In DNA form, the CDR3 reads TGTGCCAGCAGCTGGGGGACTAGCGGGGCCCGGAATGAGCAGTTCTTC.

This clone was recorded a few times. This rearrangement joins TRBV28 to TRBJ2-7, with 13 bases that match TRBD2. CDR1 MDHEN and CDR2 SYDVKM come from the germline V gene. The CDR3 consists of 14 residues. Germline trimming cut 6 bases from V and 5 bases from J; bases unmatched to any gene: 4. The CDR3 coding sequence is TGTGCCAGCAGCGAGACTAGCGGGAGGCACGAGCAGTACTTC. It is translated as CASSETSGRHEQYF. The variable domain in full, with the rest retrieved from reference TRBV28 and TRBJ2-7, is DVKVTQSSRYLVKRTGEKVFLECVQDMDHENMFWYRQDPGLGLRLIYFSYDVKMKEKGDIPEGYSVSREKKERFSLILESASTNQTSMYLCASSETSGRHEQYFGPGTRLTVT.

The chain links TRBV10-3 to TRBJ2-3; 9 bases are a match to TRBD1. The CDR3 consists of 15 residues. The germline V gene encodes CDR1 ENHRY and CDR2 SYGVKD. Germline trimming cut 10 bases from V and 5 bases from J; bases unmatched to any gene: 13. Written as DNA, the CDR3 is TGTGCCACAGGAGGGGGACAGGGAGTAGGAGATACGCAGTATTTT. Translating gives CATGGGQGVGDTQYF.

The chain carries TRBV29-1 and TRBJ2-7; 7 nucleotides match TRBD1. This CDR3 spans 14 amino acids. J was trimmed by 2 bases and V by 6 bases; bases with no gene match: 10. Germline CDR1 reads SQVTM; CDR2 reads ANQGSEA. CDR3 in DNA: TGCAGCGTGCCCGGTAGGGGGCCCACCTACGAGCAGTACTTC. Its protein product is CSVPGRGPTYEQYF.

The chain has TRBV4-2 and TRBJ2-6; a weak D match, TRBD1 (5 bases). V lost 0 bases and J 0 bases, leaving 6 bases between the germline ends. The CDR3 sequence is 16 residues long. The germline V gene encodes CDR1 LGHNA and CDR2 YNFKEQ. The chain's CDR3 is CASSQEQGSGANVLTF. In DNA form, the CDR3 reads TGTGCCAGCAGCCAAGAGCAGGGCTCTGGGGCCAACGTCCTGACTTTC.

V gene TRBV5-1 combines with J gene TRBJ2-5; D is unclear. Germline values: CDR1 SGHRS, CDR2 YFSETQ. The length of the CDR3 is 14 residues. V shed 0 bases and J shed 5 bases, with 11 bases lying between them. Written as DNA, the CDR3 is TGCGCCAGCAGCTTGGTTAATAAGGAGGAGACCCAGTACTTC. It specifies CASSLVNKEETQYF.

The genes are TRBV4-1 and TRBJ2-1, with 10 bases that match TRBD2. The CDR3 has 16 residues. The V segment lost 4 bases and the J segment 0 bases; nucleotides outside the gene matches: 3. The germline V gene has CDR1 MGHRA and CDR2 YSYEKL. In DNA, the CDR3 is TGCGCCAGCAGCCGACTAGCGGGCCCCTCCTACAATGAGCAGTTCTTC. Protein product: CASSRLAGPSYNEQFF.

The gene calls are TRBV11-2 and TRBJ2-2; possibly TRBD2 for D (6 bases). The CDR3 runs 16 residues. V lost 1 base to trimming and J lost 1 base, with 10 bases between them. Germline lookup yields CDR1 SGHAT and CDR2 FQNNGV. The CDR3 nucleotides are TGTGCCAGCAGCTTAGTGGCGGGACGGAACACCGGGGAGCTGTTTTTT. It is translated as CASSLVAGRNTGELFF.

The chain combines TRBV29-1 with TRBJ2-5, with D maybe TRBD1 (6 bases). This CDR3 is 14 amino acids long. Germline CDR1 SQVTM, CDR2 ANQGSEA. Trimming left V 0 bases short and J 2 bases short, with 10 bases between. The CDR3 bases are TGCAGCGTTGAAGATCAGGGGAGACAAGAGACCCAGTACTTC. It yields the protein CSVEDQGRQETQYF.

The V call is TRBV14, the J call TRBJ2-4; 10 bases are shared with TRBD1. The CDR3 totals 16 residues. CDR1 is SGHDN and CDR2 is FVKESK in the germline V gene. The V gene end was trimmed by 1 base and the J gene end by 12 bases; junction bases not matched to a gene: 12. The CDR3 loop reads CASSQAGTGARSSQYF. In DNA, the CDR3 is TGTGCCAGCAGCCAAGCGGGGACAGGGGCCCGGAGCAGTCAGTACTTC.

Only a few counts were recorded for this clone. The chain recombines TRBV25-1 with TRBJ2-7; 12 nucleotides match TRBD2. V gave up 5 bases and J gave up 5 bases; unmatched junction bases: 10. The germline CDR1 and CDR2 sequences are MGHDK and SYGVNS. The CDR3 loop spans 16 amino acids. CDR3 nucleotide sequence: TGTGCCAGCAGTCCGTTCCTAGCGGGAGGGGTACACGAGCAGTACTTC. This encodes CASSPFLAGGVHEQYF.

The count of this clone is one. The chain joins TRBV9 to TRBJ2-1; 9 bases map to TRBD1. The V and J ends lost 3 bases and 4 bases, in that order; junction bases with no gene match: 5. CDR3 length equals 15 residues. The germline gives CDR1 SGDLS, CDR2 YYNGEE. The CDR3 DNA reads as TGTGCCAGCAGCGACACAGGGGGCCCTTACAATGAGCAGTTCTTC. It specifies CASSDTGGPYNEQFF. Variable domain in full (rest from reference TRBV9 and TRBJ2-1): DSGVTQTPKHLITATGQRVTLRCSPRSGDLSVYWYQQSLDQGLQFLIQYYNGEERAKGNILERFSAQQFPDLHSELNLSSLELGDSALYFCASSDTGGPYNEQFFGPGTRLTVL.